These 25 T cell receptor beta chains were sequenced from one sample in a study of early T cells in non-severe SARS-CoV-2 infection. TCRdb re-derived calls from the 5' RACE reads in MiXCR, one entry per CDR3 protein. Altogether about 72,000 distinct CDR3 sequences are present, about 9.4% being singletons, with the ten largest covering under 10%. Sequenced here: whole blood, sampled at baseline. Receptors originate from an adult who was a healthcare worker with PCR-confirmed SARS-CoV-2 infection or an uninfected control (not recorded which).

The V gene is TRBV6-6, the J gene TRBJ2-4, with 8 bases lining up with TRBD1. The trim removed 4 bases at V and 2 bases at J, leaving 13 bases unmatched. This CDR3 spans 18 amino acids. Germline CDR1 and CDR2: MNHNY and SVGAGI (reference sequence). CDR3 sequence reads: CASSSPTGVDFTKNIQYF. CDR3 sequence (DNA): TGTGCCAGCAGTTCGCCGACAGGGGTAGATTTTACCAAAAACATTCAGTACTTC.

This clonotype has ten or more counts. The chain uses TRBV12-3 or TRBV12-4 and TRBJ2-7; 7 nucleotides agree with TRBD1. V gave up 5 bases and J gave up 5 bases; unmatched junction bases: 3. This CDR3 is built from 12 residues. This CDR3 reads CASSRDRDEQYF. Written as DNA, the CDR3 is TGTGCCAGCAGTCGCGACAGGGACGAGCAGTACTTC.

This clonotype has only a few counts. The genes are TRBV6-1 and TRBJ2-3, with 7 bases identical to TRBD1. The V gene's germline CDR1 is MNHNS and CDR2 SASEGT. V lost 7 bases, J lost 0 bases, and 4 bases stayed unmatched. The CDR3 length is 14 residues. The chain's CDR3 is CASTPDRSTDTQYF. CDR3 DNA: TGTGCCAGCACCCCGGACAGGAGCACAGATACGCAGTATTTT.

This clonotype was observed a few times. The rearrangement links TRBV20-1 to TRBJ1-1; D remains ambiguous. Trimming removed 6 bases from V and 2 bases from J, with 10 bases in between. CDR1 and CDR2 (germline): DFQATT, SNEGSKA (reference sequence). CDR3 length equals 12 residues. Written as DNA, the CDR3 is TGCAGTGCCCTCGACCACAACACTGAAGCTTTCTTT. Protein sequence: CSALDHNTEAFF.

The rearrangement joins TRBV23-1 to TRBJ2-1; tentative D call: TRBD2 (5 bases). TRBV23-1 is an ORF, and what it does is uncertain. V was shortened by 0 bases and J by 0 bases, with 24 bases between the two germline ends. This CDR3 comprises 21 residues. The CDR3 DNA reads TGCGCCAGCAGTCAATCGGTACTATTGAGCCGACTATTTAACTCCTACAATGAGCAGTTCTTC. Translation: CASSQSVLLSRLFNSYNEQFF.

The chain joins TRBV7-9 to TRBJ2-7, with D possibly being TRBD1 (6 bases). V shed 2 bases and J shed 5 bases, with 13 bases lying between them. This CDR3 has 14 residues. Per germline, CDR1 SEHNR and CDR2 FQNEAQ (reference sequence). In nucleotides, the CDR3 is TGTGCCAGCAGCTTAAGCCAAAACAGGGACGAGCAGTACTTC. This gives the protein CASSLSQNRDEQYF.

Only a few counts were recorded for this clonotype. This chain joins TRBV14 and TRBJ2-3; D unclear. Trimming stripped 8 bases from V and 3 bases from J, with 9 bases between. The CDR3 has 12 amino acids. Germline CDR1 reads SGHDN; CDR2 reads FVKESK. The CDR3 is CASAASTDTQYF. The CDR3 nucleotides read TGTGCCAGCGCCGCCAGTACAGATACGCAGTATTTT.

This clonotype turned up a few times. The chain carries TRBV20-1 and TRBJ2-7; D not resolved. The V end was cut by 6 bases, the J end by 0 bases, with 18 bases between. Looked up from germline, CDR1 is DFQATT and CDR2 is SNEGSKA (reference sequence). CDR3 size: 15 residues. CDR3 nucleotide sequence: TGCAGTGCCCCTTCCCGGGTCAGCGCCTCCTACGAGCAGTACTTC. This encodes CSAPSRVSASYEQYF.

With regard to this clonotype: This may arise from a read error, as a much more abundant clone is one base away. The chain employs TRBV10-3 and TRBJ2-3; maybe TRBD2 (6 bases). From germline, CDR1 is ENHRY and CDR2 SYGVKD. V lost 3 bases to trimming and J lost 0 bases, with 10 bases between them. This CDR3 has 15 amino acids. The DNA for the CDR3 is TGTGCCATCAGTGACCTGGGACTCAGCACAGATACGCAGTATTTT. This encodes CAISDLGLSTDTQYF.

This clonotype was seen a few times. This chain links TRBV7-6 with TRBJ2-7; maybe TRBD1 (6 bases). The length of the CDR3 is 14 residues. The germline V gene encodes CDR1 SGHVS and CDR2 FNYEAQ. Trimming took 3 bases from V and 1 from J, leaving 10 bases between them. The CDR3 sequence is CASSFDRKSYEQYF. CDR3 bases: TGTGCCAGCAGCTTTGACAGGAAATCCTACGAGCAGTACTTC.

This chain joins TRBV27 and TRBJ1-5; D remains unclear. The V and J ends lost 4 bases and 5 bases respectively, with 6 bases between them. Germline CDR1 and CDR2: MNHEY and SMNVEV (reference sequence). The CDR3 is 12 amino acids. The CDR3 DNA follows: TGTGCCAGCAGTTCCCAGGATCAGCCCCAGCATTTT. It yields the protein CASSSQDQPQHF.

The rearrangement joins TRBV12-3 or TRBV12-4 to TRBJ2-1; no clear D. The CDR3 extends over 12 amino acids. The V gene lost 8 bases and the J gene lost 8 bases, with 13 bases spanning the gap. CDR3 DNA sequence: TGTGCCAGCTCTCTGGGTACCGATGAGCAGTTCTTC. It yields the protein CASSLGTDEQFF.

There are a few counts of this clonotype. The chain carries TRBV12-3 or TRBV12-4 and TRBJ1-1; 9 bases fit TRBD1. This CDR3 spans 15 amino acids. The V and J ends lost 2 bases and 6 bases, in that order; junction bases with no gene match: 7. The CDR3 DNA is TGTGCCAGCAGTTTAAACCGGGACAGGGCTTCTGAAGCTTTCTTT. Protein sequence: CASSLNRDRASEAFF.

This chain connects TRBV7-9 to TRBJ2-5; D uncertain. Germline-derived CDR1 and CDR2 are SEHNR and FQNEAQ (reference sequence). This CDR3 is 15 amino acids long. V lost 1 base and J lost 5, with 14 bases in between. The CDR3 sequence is CASSLGRFRAETQYF. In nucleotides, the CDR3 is TGTGCCAGCAGCTTAGGAAGATTTCGCGCGGAGACCCAGTACTTC.

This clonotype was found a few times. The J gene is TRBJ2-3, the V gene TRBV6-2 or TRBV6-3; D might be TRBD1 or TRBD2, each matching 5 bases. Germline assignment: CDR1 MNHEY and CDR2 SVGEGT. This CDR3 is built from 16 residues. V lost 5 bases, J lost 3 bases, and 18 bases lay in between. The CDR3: CASSPARGVRTDTQYF. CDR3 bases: TGTGCCAGCAGTCCCGCTAGAGGGGTGAGAACAGATACGCAGTATTTT.

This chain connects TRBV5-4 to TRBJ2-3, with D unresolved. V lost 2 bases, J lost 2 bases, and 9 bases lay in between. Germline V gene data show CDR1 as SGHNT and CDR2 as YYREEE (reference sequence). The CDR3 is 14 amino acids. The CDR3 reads CASSFETYTDTQYF. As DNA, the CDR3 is TGTGCCAGCAGCTTTGAGACCTACACAGATACGCAGTATTTT.

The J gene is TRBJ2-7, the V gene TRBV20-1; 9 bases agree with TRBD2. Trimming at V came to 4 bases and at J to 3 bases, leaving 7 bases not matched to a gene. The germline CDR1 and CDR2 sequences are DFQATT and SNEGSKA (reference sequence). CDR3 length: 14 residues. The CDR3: CSATTAGGNYEQYF. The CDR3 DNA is TGCAGTGCTACTACGGCGGGGGGGAACTACGAGCAGTACTTC.

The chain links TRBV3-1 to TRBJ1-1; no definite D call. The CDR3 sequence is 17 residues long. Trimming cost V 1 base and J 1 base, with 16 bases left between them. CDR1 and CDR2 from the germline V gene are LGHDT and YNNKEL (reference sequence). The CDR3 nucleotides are TGTGCCAGCAGCCAAGTCGGTGGAGTGGGAACGAACACTGAAGCTTTCTTT. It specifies CASSQVGGVGTNTEAFF.

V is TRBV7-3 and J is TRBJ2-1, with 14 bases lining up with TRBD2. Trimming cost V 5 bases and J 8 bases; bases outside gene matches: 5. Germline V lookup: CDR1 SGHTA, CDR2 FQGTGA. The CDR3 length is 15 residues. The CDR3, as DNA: TGTGCCAGCAGCGCGACTAGCGGGGGGGCTGATGAGCAGTTCTTC. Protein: CASSATSGGADEQFF. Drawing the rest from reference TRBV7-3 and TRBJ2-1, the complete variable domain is GAGVSQTPSNKVTEKGKYVELRCDPISGHTALYWYRQSLGQGPEFLIYFQGTGAADDSGLPNDRFFAVRPEGSVSTLKIQRTERGDSAVYLCASSATSGGADEQFFGPGTRLTVL.

CDR3 coding DNA: TGTGCCAGCAGTTTTCAGGGGGCTGGAACTGAAGCTTTCTTT. Translating it yields CASSFQGAGTEAFF. The rearrangement uses TRBV27 and TRBJ1-1, with 8 bases lining up with TRBD1. This CDR3 has 14 amino acids. Per germline, CDR1 MNHEY and CDR2 SMNVEV (reference sequence). V was pared by 3 bases and J by 5 bases, with 5 bases of the junction left unmatched.

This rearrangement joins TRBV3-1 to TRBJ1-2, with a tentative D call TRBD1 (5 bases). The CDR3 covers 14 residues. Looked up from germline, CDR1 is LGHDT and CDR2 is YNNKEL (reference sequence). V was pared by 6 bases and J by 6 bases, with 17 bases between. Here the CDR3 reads CASSPLLGGDGYTF. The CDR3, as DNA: TGTGCCAGCAGTCCCCTACTCGGGGGGGATGGCTACACCTTC.

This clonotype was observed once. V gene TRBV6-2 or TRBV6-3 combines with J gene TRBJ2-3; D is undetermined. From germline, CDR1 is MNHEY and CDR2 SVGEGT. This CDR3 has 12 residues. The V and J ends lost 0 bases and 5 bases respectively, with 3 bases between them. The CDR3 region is CASSYSGDTQYF. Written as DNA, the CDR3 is TGTGCCAGCAGTTACTCGGGAGATACGCAGTATTTT.

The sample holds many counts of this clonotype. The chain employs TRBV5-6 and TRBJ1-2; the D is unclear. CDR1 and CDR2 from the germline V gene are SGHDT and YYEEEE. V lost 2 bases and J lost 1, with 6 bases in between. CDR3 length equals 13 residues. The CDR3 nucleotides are TGTGCCAGCAGCTTCAAAGTTAACTATGGCTACACCTTC. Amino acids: CASSFKVNYGYTF.

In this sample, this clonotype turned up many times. In nucleotides, the CDR3 is TGCGCCAGCAGCTCGGGGACAGCAGATACGCAGTATTTT. Residues: CASSSGTADTQYF. The J gene is TRBJ2-3, the V gene TRBV5-1, with 7 bases fitting TRBD1. The CDR3 loop spans 13 amino acids. V lost 3 bases and J lost 4; bases outside the gene matches: 2. The V gene's germline CDR1 is SGHRS and CDR2 YFSETQ.

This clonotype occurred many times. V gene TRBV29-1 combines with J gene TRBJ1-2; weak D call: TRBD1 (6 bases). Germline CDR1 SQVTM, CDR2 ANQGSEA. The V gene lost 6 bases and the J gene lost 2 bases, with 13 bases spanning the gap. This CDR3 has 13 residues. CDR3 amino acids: CSVQGRQNYGYTF. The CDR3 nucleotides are TGCAGCGTCCAGGGGAGGCAAAACTATGGCTACACCTTC.